This T cell receptor (beta chain) was obtained from a study of blood T cell repertoires in COVID-19. At the level of the study: Donors in the United States, Italy and Spain gave samples during acute or convalescent COVID-19.

How the authors handled the data: For nucleated cells, counts were estimated from reference gene primer amplification. Method: immunoSEQ multiplex PCR; TCRdb's copy keeps in-frame clones and lacks some. V and J calls and clone size are as listed in that table; D and trimming were resolved from the DNA. The repertoire holds approximately 490,000 clones, with 75% to 90% as singletons. Adults between about 18 and 95 years of age took part from 24 US areas. Self-reported history from a screening survey and questionnaire set each donor's cohort. The CDR3 totals 14 residues. The ends were cut back, 7 bases at V and 0 bases at J, with 14 bases in the middle. Germline CDR1 and CDR2: GTSNPN and SVGIG (reference sequence).

The source material was PBMCs or T cells enriched from blood (not recorded which). V gene TRBV30 combines with J gene TRBJ2-3; D may be TRBD1 (6 bases). This clonotype originated in a young woman who had recovered from COVID-19. The CDR3 nucleotides read TGTGCCTTACTGACAGGCCCAAGCACAGATACGCAGTATTTT. This sequence encodes CALLTGPSTDTQYF.